Below are 11 T cell receptor beta chains sequenced from a single sample in a study of early T cells in non-severe SARS-CoV-2 infection. MiXCR was run by TCRdb on the 5' RACE reads, yielding one entry per CDR3 protein. The table lists about 30,000 distinct CDR3 sequences, around 5.8% of them singletons. Sequences were obtained from whole blood. These receptors were obtained from an adult who was a healthcare worker with PCR-confirmed SARS-CoV-2 infection or an uninfected control (not recorded which).

This clonotype has more than one count but fewer than ten. The chain couples TRBV6-2 or TRBV6-3 to TRBJ2-1; D might be TRBD2 (6 bases). This CDR3 region has 13 residues. Between the trimmed V and J ends, which lost 5 bases and 3 bases, there was a span of 8 bases. From germline, CDR1 is MNHEY and CDR2 SVGEGT. CDR3 bases: TGTGCCAGCAGTGGTAGCGGCTACAATGAGCAGTTCTTC. It codes for CASSGSGYNEQFF.

The chain combines TRBV7-2 with TRBJ2-5, with D hard to call. Germline CDR1 SGHTA, CDR2 FQGNSA. V was clipped by 2 bases and J by 2 bases, with 6 bases between them. The CDR3 length is 13 residues. The CDR3, as DNA: TGTGCCAGCAGCTTAAACTTACAAGAGACCCAGTACTTC. It encodes CASSLNLQETQYF.

This clonotype was detected many times. The chain recombines TRBV30 with TRBJ1-2; the match to TRBD1 covers 7 bases. Germline V gives CDR1 GTSNPN, CDR2 SVGIG (reference sequence). V was clipped by 8 bases and J by 7 bases; unmatched bases: 4. The CDR3 runs 10 residues. The CDR3 DNA sequence: TGTGCCGGTACAGGGGTTGGCTACACCTTC. This encodes CAGTGVGYTF.

This clonotype was detected ten times or more. This chain uses TRBV6-5 with TRBJ2-2; D uncertain. This CDR3 has 16 amino acids. The V end lost 6 bases, the J end lost 1 base, and 15 bases lay between the germline ends. In germline, CDR1 is MNHEY, CDR2 SVGAGI. The CDR3 nucleotides are TGTGCCAGCAGCCAACGAGGCAAGGTGAACACCGGGGAGCTGTTTTTT. Translating gives CASSQRGKVNTGELFF.

This clonotype was counted many times. The chain couples TRBV27 to TRBJ2-7, with 11 bases fitting TRBD1. V shed 5 bases, J shed 2 bases, and the junction held 5 bases outside the gene matches. Germline V CDR1 and CDR2: MNHEY, SMNVEV (reference sequence). CDR3 size: 15 residues. CDR3 nucleotides: TGTGCCAGCAGTAGAAAGGGACAGGGGGCCTACGAGCAGTACTTC. Its translation: CASSRKGQGAYEQYF.

The sample holds many counts of this clonotype. The chain links TRBV18 to TRBJ2-4; tentative D call: TRBD2 (5 bases). V lost 5 bases to trimming and J lost 4 bases, with 9 bases between them. The CDR3 runs to 13 residues. CDR1 KGHSH and CDR2 LQKENI come from the germline V gene. As DNA, the CDR3 is TGTGCCAGCTCAGAGGACTCGAAAAACATTCAGTACTTC. It yields the protein CASSEDSKNIQYF.

This clonotype was observed many times. The chain carries TRBV11-3 and TRBJ2-1; D is possibly TRBD2 (5 bases). This CDR3 region has 15 residues. In germline, CDR1 is SGHNT, CDR2 YENEEA. V dropped 5 bases and J dropped 2 bases, with 13 bases sitting between them. In nucleotides, the CDR3 is TGTGCCAGCAGCCCCCGGACTGCCACCTACAATGAGCAGTTCTTC. Translating gives CASSPRTATYNEQFF.

This clonotype was recorded at least ten times. J is TRBJ1-4 and V is TRBV28; D is possibly TRBD1 (5 bases). Trimming took off 4 bases at V and 15 bases at J, with 21 bases between the two ends. The CDR3 totals 14 residues. Germline V CDR1 and CDR2: MDHEN, SYDVKM. The CDR3 nucleotides read TGTGCCAGCAGTTCGACCGGGGCGCCCTTGAAGGTGTTTTTT. It is translated as CASSSTGAPLKVFF.

This clonotype was counted at least ten times. The rearrangement joins TRBV20-1 to TRBJ2-1, with 10 bases fitting TRBD2. CDR3 length equals 16 residues. Germline V gene lookup returns CDR1 DFQATT and CDR2 SNEGSKA (reference sequence). V was clipped by 2 bases and J by 7 bases; unmatched bases: 11. CDR3 region: CSARQPLAGAGNEQFF. CDR3 DNA: TGCAGTGCTAGACAACCGCTAGCGGGGGCGGGAAATGAGCAGTTCTTC.

The table lists this clonotype with many counts. The J gene is TRBJ2-1, the V gene TRBV7-3, with D perhaps TRBD1 or TRBD2 (5 bases each). V was shortened by 6 bases and J by 11 bases, with 17 bases between the two germline ends. The germline gives CDR1 SGHTA, CDR2 FQGTGA. CDR3 length: 13 amino acids. CDR3 sequence: CASSGAGNSKQFF. CDR3 sequence (DNA): TGTGCCAGCAGTGGGGCGGGCAATTCTAAGCAGTTCTTC.

This clonotype has ten or more counts. For the CDR3, the DNA is TGTGCCAGCAGTTCCAATGCCCGCGATGAGCAGTTCTTC. This translates into CASSSNARDEQFF. V and J are TRBV6-5 and TRBJ2-1; D unresolved. Per germline, CDR1 MNHEY and CDR2 SVGAGI. The CDR3 is 13 residues long. The V end lost 4 bases, the J end lost 8 bases, and 12 bases lay between the germline ends.